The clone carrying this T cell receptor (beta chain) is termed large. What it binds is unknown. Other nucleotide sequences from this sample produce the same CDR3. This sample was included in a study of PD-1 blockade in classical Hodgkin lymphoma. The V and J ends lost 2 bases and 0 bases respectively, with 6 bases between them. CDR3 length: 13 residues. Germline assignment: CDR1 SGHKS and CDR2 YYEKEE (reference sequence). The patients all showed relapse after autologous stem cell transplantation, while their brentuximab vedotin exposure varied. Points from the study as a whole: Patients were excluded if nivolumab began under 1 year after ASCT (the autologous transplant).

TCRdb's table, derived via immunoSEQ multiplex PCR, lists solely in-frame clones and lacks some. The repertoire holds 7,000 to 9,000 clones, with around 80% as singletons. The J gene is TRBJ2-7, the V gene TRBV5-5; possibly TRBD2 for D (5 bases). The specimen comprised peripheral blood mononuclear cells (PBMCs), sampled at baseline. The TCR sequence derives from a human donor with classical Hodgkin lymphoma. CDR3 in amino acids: CASSFGSSYEQYF. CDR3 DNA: TGTGCCAGCAGCTTTGGGAGCTCCTACGAGCAGTACTTC.